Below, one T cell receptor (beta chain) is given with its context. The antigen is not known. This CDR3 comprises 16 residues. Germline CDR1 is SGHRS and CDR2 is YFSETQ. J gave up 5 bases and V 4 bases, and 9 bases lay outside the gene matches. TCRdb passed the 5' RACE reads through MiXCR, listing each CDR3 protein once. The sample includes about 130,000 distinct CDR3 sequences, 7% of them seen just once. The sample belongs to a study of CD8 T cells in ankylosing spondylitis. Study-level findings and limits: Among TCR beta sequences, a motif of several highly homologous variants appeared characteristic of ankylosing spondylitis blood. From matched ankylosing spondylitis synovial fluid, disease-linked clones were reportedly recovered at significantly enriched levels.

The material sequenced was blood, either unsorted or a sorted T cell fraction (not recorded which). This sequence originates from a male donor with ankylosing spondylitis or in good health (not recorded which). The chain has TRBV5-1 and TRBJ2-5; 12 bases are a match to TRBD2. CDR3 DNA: TGCGCCAGCAGCCAGACGACTAGCGGGGGATACGAGACCCAGTACTTC. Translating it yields CASSQTTSGGYETQYF.